This TCR beta chain was captured by sequencing in a study of blood T cells in healthy people across ages. Findings of the study overall: Across the age range, TCR beta diversity per million T cells fell in a roughly linear way.

In germline, CDR1 is SQVTM, CDR2 ANQGSEA. The CDR3 consists of 15 residues. V was clipped by 6 bases and J by 2 bases, with 18 bases between them. This clonotype appeared a few times. Its antigen is unknown. Primed by a sample-barcoded 5' primer and a J-beta primer mix, a second PCR proceeded for 7 to 11 cycles. With 12 random nucleotides, a template-switch adaptor tagged each individual cDNA molecule. TCRdb called the 5' RACE reads again in MiXCR, with one record for every CDR3 protein. The data hold around 1,000,000 distinct CDR3 sequences, with less than 25% observed a single time. Every donor contributed roughly 10 milliliters of peripheral blood by blood draw. This sample was also put to use in a study of T cells of mothers and their children. Per that study: No clone of persistent microchimeric T cells was detected.

The TCR sequence derives from a girl aged 2 to 10 in good health. What was sequenced was blood. This rearrangement joins TRBV29-1 to TRBJ2-3; D is perhaps TRBD1 (5 bases). The CDR3 here is CSVTPPGWDTDTQYF. The CDR3, as DNA: TGCAGCGTGACACCCCCAGGGTGGGACACAGATACGCAGTATTTT.